This record covers a single T cell receptor (beta chain). Its matching antigen is unknown. Sample time point: week 5, during vaccination. Vaccination used 300 ug of mutant IDH1 20-mer peptide per dose, with topical imiquimod. The CDR3 loop spans 18 amino acids. CDR1 GTSNPN and CDR2 SVGIG come from the germline V gene (reference sequence). The ends were cut back, 1 base at V and 0 bases at J, with 19 bases in the middle. Produced via immunoSEQ multiplex PCR; TCRdb's table is partial and in-frame only. In the table there are tens of thousands of clones, roughly 78% of which are singletons. This specimen belongs to a study of a mutant IDH1 vaccine in newly diagnosed glioma. Study-wide background: Patients received vaccination from 4-6 weeks after radiotherapy alone, or with temozolomide cycles.

The source is a man in his forties or fifties with glioma. Sequenced material: PBMCs, taken from a glioma patient whose treatment included an IDH1 peptide vaccine. The chain uses TRBV30 and TRBJ1-3, with D unclear. CDR3 loop: CAWSAIISGRSSGNTIYF. The CDR3 DNA is TGTGCCTGGAGTGCCATAATTTCTGGCAGGAGCTCTGGAAACACCATATATTTT.